Detailed here is one TCR beta chain. Its specificity is unknown. These data originate in a study of cytomegalovirus exposure and HLA in healthy donors. The study's findings and limits: Some V segments, including TRBV6-2 and TRBV6-3, were excluded as indistinguishable. DRB1 had the most TCR associations and HLA-C the fewest, a later analysis found, with rates varying by HLA locus.

Per germline, CDR1 MDHEN and CDR2 SYDVKM. The CDR3 runs to 16 residues. Trimming removed 2 bases from V and 5 bases from J; junction bases left unmatched: 11. With 60 Vbeta and 13 Jbeta primers, the PCR was carried out. Assay used: immunoSEQ multiplex PCR; TCRdb lists only in-frame clones, some missing. This sample yields 150,000 to 200,000 clones, of which roughly 80% are seen a single time; roughly 12% belongs to the top ten. The sample comprised PBMCs. The V gene is TRBV28, the J gene TRBJ2-7; 8 nucleotides agree with TRBD2. The sequence was collected from a man aged 18 to 35 in good health and CMV-seropositive. CDR3 loop: CASSLSGTRRIDEQYF. As DNA, the CDR3 is TGTGCCAGCAGTTTAAGTGGGACTAGGAGGATAGACGAGCAGTACTTC.